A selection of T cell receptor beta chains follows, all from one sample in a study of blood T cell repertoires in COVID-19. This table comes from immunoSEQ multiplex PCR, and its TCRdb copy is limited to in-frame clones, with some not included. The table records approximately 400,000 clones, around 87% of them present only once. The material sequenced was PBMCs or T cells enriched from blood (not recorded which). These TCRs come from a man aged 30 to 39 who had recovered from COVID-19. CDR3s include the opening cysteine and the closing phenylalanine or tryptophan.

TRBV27 CASSSPGSPATHEKLFF
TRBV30 CAWSVLRPNSPLHF
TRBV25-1 CASSEYKTATSGNTIYF
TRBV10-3 CAISESGGTGNTIYF
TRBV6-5 CASSLGGQGMEAFF
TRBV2 CASSVAPNQPQHF
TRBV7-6 CASSNSNQPQHF
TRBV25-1 CASSERATNEKLFF
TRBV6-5 CASSYDRGGSPLHF
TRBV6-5 CASSYWGGGVNTEAFF
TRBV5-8 CASSLGELLSSYEQYF
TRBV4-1 CASTPIGTSGGLAKNIQYF
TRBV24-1 CATSVEGSGELFF
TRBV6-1 CASSGTGGAHTGELFF
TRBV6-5 CASSYFTGGYGYTF
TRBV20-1 CSARVRETQYF
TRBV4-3 CASSQARYSGANVLTF
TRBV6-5 CASSYSTGSIYGYTF
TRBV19 CATRAGTDRNQPQHF
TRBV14 CASSQDRYGNSPLHF
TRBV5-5 CASSGSGGNSPLHF
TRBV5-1 CASSLGDSSYNSPLHF
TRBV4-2 CASSQGTSGGLLYNEQFF
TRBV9 CASSAGQSNQPQHF
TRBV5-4 CALALGGTSYGYTF
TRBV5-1 CASSLSGGADTEAFF
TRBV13 CASSRRTGGGTEAFF
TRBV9 CASSGGGTGELFF
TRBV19 CATRPSGGNYGYTF
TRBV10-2 CASSRGHGETQYF
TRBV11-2 CASNYRGSEQFF
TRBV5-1 CASSLGSYLGLAVYNEQFF
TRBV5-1 CASSPGTDRHEQYF
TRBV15 CATSQGGVGTGELFF
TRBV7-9 CASSSPETSYNEQFF
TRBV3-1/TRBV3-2 CASSPRGGAGYGYTF
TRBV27 CASSLGDKTDTQYF
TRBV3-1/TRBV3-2 CASTQGRTNTGELFF
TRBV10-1 CASSGLAGSKDTQYF
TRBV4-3 CASSQERQGPFIYGYTF
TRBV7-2 CASSSRQGYYEQYF
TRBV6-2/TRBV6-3 CASSRDRDYGYTF
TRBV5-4 CASSLKGQGAFDEQFF
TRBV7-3 CASSQSGGVSYEQYF
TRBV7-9 CASTTTGDQPQHF
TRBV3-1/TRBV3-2 CASSAGSRGPSYEQYF
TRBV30 CAWSLGQHTGELFF
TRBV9 CASSVGAGNQDYGYTF
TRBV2 CASSRDRDGYTF
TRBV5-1 CASSTPTADEQFF
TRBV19 CASSIRRGELDTQYF
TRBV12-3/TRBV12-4 CASRTGGVYEQYF
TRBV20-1 CSASGSGPQHF
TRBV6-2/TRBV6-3 CASSYTRGLLNTEAFF
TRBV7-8 CASSFGGEQYF